This TCR beta chain is from a study of cytomegalovirus exposure and HLA in healthy donors. Study-wide findings and caveats: Segments of the TCR beta V type were, in most cases, productive about 90% or about 30% of the time in an earlier analysis. It was reported that the classifier diagnosed cytomegalovirus status with high specificity and sensitivity in both the original and validation cohorts.

60 Vbeta and 13 Jbeta primers were used in PCR. The repertoire was sequenced with immunoSEQ multiplex PCR; TCRdb's copy has only in-frame clones and lacks some. The repertoire holds fewer than 90,000 clones, with about four fifths as singletons. Comments on this clone: The target antigen is unknown.

Sequencing input: PBMCs. The sequence came from a woman aged 35 to 49 in good health and CMV-seropositive.

Here the CDR3 DNA reads TGTGCCAGCAACCACCGGGACAGCTACGAGCAGTACTTC. Its translation is CASNHRDSYEQYF. The genes are TRBV7-8 and TRBJ2-7, with 7 positions matching TRBD1. The germline V gene encodes CDR1 SGHVS and CDR2 FQNEAQ. This CDR3 is built from 13 residues. With 7 bases clipped from V and 3 bases from J, the junction kept 6 bases outside the gene matches.